Reported below is one TCR beta chain. The data are from a study of blood T cell repertoires in COVID-19. Study summary: COVID-19 samples collected from the United States, Italy and Spain covered acute and convalescent phases. Nucleic acid was either cDNA or gDNA, and it came from T cells, B-cell-depleted T cells, or PBMCs.

The germline gives CDR1 SGHAT, CDR2 FQNNGV. The V and J ends lost 0 bases and 1 base respectively, with 9 bases between them. The CDR3 totals 15 residues. Study processing details: Estimates of nucleated cell counts were drawn from the amplification of reference gene primers. Method: immunoSEQ multiplex PCR; TCRdb's copy keeps in-frame clones and lacks some. V and J calls plus clone size are reproduced from that table; the DNA served to infer D and trimming. Altogether 150,000 to 200,000 clones are present, around 86% being singletons, with the ten largest covering 8% to 10%. Sequenced material: peripheral blood. The TCR comes from a man aged 55 to 70 with acute or convalescent COVID-19. The chain links TRBV11-2 to TRBJ1-1; D uncertain. The CDR3 reads CASSLDADWNTEAFF. CDR3 nucleotides: TGTGCCAGCAGCTTAGATGCAGACTGGAACACTGAAGCTTTCTTT.